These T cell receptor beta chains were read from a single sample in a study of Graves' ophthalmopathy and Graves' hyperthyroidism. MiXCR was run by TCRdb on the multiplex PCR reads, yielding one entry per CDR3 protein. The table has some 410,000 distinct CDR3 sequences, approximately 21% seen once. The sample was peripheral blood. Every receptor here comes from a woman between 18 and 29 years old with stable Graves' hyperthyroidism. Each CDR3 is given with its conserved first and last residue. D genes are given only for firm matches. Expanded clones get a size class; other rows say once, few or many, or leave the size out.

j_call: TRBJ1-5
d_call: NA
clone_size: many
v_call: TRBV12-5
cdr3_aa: CASGRNNQPQHF
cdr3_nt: TGTGCTAGTGGACGCAACAATCAGCCCCAGCATTTT

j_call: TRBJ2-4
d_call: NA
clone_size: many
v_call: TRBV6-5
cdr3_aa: CASSYVGAKNIQYF
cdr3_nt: TGTGCCAGCAGCTATGTTGGGGCCAAAAACATTCAGTACTTC

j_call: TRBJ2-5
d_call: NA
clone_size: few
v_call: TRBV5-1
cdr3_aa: CASSFLASVQETQYF
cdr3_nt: TGCGCCAGCAGCTTCCTGGCTAGCGTACAAGAGACCCAGTACTTC

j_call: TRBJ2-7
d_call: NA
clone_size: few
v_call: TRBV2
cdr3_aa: CASTKGFFSSYEQYF
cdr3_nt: TGTGCCAGCACCAAAGGCTTCTTCTCCTCCTACGAGCAGTACTTC

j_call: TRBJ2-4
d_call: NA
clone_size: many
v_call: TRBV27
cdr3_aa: CASSPAGRKNIKYF
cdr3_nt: TGTGCCAGCAGTCCGGCCGGACGGAAAAACATTAAGTACTTC

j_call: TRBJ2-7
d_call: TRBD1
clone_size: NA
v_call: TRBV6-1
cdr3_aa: CASRNRGHAGEQYF
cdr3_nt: TGTGCCAGCAGGAACAGGGGGCATGCGGGCGAGCAGTACTTC

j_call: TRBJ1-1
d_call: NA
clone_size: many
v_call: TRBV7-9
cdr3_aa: CASSTGVGSTEAFF
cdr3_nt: TGTGCCAGCAGCACGGGGGTTGGATCGACTGAAGCTTTCTTT

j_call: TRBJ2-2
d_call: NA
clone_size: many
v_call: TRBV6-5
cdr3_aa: CASSYVVTRGTGELFF
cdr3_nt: TGTGCCAGCAGTTACGTGGTGACCAGGGGCACCGGGGAGCTGTTTTTT

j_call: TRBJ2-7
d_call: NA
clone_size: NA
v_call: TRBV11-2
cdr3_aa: CASSQGAGGPYEQYF
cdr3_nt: TGTGCCAGCAGCCAGGGGGCGGGGGGGCCCTACGAGCAGTACTTC

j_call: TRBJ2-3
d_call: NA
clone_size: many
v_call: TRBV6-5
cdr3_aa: CASTWARGLTSTDTQYF
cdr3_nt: TGTGCCAGCACTTGGGCGAGGGGACTCACTAGCACAGATACGCAGTATTTT

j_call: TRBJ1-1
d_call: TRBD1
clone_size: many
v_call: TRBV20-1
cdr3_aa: CSARAWTGGLMNTEAFF
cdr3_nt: TGCAGTGCTAGAGCCTGGACAGGGGGACTTATGAACACTGAAGCTTTCTTT

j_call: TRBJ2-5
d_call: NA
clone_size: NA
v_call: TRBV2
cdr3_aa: CASCPGRRIQETQYF
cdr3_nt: TGTGCCAGTTGTCCGGGAAGAAGGATCCAAGAGACCCAGTACTTC

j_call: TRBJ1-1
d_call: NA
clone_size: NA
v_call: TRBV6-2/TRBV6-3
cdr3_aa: CASSYAVLGTEAFF
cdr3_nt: TGTGCCAGCAGTTACGCGGTATTGGGCACTGAAGCTTTCTTT

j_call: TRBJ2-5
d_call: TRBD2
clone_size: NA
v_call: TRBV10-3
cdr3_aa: CAIKASGSGETQYF
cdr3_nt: TGTGCCATCAAGGCTAGCGGGAGTGGTGAGACCCAGTACTTC

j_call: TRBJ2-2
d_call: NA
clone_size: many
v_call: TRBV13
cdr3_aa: CASSFGTSGELFF
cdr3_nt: TGTGCCAGCAGTTTTGGGACTTCCGGGGAGCTGTTTTTT

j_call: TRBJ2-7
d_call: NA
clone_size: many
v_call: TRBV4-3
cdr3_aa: CASSQETASRTYEQYF
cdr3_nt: TGCGCCAGCAGCCAAGAAACCGCTAGCAGAACCTACGAGCAGTACTTC

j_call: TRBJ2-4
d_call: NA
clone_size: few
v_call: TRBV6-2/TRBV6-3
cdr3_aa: CASSPTGGLKYF
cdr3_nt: TGTGCCAGCAGTCCGACAGGAGGGCTTAAGTACTTC

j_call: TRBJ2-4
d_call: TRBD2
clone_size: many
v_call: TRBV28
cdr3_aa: CASSSPGREGIKYF
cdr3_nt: TGTGCCAGCAGTTCCCCGGGCAGGGAGGGCATTAAGTACTTC

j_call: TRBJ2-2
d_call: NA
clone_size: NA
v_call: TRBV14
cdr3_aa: CASSFRQERYGELFF
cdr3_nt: TGTGCCAGCAGTTTTAGACAGGAGAGGTATGGGGAGCTGTTTTTT

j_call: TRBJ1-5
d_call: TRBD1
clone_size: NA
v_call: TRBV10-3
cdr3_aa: CASRESAGGVQPQHF
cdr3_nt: TGTGCCAGCAGGGAGTCGGCAGGGGGGGTTCAGCCCCAGCATTTT

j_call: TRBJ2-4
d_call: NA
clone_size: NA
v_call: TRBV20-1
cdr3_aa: CSARAVESIQYF
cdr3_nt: TGCAGTGCTAGGGCCGTGGAAAGCATTCAGTACTTC

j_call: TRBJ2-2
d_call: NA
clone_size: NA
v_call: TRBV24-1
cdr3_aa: CATSDLATGNTGELFF
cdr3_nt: TGTGCCACCAGTGATCTCGCGACGGGAAACACCGGGGAGCTGTTTTTT

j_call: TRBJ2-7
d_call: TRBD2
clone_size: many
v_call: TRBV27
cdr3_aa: CASSSPARGRGGEQYF
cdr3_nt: TGTGCCAGCAGTTCCCCGGCGCGCGGGAGGGGGGGTGAGCAGTACTTC

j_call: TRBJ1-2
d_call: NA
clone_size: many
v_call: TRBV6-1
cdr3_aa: CASSEAGLPYGYTF
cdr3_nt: TGTGCCAGCAGTGAAGCAGGACTCCCCTATGGCTACACCTTC

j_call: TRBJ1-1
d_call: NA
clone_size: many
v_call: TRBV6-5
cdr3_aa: CASSGGWTRVIAFF
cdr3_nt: TGTGCCAGCAGCGGGGGTTGGACACGGGTCATTGCTTTCTTT

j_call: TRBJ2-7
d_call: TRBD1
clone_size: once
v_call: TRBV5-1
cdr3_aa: CASSKGDRANYEQYF
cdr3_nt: TGCGCCAGCAGTAAAGGGGACAGAGCCAACTACGAGCAGTACTTC

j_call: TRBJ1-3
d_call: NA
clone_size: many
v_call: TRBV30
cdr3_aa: CAWGGGNTIYF
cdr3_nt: TGTGCCTGGGGAGGGGGAAACACCATATATTTT

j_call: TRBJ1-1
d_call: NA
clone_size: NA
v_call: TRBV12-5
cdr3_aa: CASGNQGYMNTEAFF
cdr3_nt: TGTGCTAGTGGTAATCAGGGGTACATGAACACTGAAGCTTTCTTT

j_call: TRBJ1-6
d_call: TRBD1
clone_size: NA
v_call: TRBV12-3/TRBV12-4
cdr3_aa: CASKTAGQGGNSPLHF
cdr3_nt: TGTGCCAGCAAAACTGCGGGACAGGGGGGCAATTCACCCCTCCACTTT

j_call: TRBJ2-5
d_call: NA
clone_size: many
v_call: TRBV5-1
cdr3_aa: CASSLEAETQYF
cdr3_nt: TGCGCCAGCAGCTTGGAGGCTGAGACCCAGTACTTC

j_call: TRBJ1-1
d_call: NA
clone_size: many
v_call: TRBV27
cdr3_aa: CASSYRTTGTEAFF
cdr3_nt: TGTGCCAGCAGTTACAGGACCACGGGCACTGAAGCTTTCTTT

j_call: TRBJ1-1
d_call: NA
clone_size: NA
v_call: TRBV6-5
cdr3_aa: CASSFRHLTNTEAFF
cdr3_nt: TGTGCCAGCAGTTTTAGACACCTCACGAACACTGAAGCTTTCTTT

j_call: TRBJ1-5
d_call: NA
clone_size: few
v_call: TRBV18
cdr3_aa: CASSTRDNQPQHF
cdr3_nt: TGTGCCAGCTCAACCCGGGACAATCAGCCCCAGCATTTT

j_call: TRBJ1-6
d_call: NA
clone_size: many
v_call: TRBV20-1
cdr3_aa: CSARQGGYNSPLHF
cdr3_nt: TGCAGTGCTAGACAGGGCGGATATAATTCACCCCTCCACTTT

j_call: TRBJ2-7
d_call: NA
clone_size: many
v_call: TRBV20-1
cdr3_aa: CSAPVGGGSAYEQYF
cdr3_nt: TGCAGTGCTCCCGTCGGGGGCGGGAGTGCCTACGAGCAGTACTTC

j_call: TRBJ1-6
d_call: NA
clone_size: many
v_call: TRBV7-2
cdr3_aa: CASSSLEGNSPLHF
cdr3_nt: TGTGCCAGCAGCTCTTTGGAGGGAAATTCACCCCTCCACTTT

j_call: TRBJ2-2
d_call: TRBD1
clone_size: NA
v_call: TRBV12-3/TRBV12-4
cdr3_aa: CASTPAGGRETGELFF
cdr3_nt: TGTGCCAGCACCCCAGCAGGGGGTCGGGAAACCGGGGAGCTGTTTTTT

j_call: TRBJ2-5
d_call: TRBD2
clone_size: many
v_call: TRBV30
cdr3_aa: CAGNPYREGETQYF
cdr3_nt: TGTGCCGGGAACCCCTATAGGGAGGGAGAGACCCAGTACTTC

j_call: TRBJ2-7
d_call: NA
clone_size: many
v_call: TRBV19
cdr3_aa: CASSVLGTLFSPYEQYF
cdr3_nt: TGTGCCAGTAGTGTACTCGGGACTCTTTTTTCCCCCTACGAGCAGTACTTC

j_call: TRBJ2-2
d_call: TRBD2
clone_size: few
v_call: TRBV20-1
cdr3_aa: CSASGPGYWASGNKNTGELFF
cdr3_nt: TGCAGTGCTAGCGGGCCCGGGTACTGGGCTAGCGGGAATAAGAACACCGGGGAGCTGTTTTTT

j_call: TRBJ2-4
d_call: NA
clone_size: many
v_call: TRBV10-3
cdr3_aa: CAISPTHIAKNIQYF
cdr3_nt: TGTGCCATCAGTCCGACTCACATAGCCAAAAACATTCAGTACTTC

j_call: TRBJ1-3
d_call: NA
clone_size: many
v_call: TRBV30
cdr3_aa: CAWSTGTPGNTIYF
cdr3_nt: TGTGCCTGGAGTACCGGGACGCCTGGAAACACCATATATTTT

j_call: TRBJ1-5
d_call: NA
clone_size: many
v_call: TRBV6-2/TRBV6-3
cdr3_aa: CASSSRRGQPQHF
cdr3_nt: TGTGCCAGCAGTAGCAGACGGGGCCAGCCCCAGCATTTT

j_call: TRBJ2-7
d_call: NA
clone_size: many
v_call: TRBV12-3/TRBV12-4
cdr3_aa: CASSFTMTAYEQYF
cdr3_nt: TGTGCCAGCAGTTTTACAATGACCGCCTACGAGCAGTACTTC